This T cell receptor beta chain was retrieved from a study of T cell clonality in common variable immunodeficiency. This clone was observed at least ten times. Its antigen remains unknown. The same CDR3 arises from other DNA sequences in this sample as well. Study outcomes and limitations: Fewer TCRbeta clones were shared among CVID subjects than controls. In common variable immunodeficiency, TCR beta chains reportedly carried fewer deletions and N-nucleotide insertions. T cell subpopulation sequencing would be needed to explain CVID clonality.

The method was immunoSEQ multiplex PCR; TCRdb's version includes in-frame clones alone and lacks a portion of them. There are about 52,000 clones in the sample, none observed a single time. Caucasian heritage predominated among both patients and controls. The sequencing input was peripheral blood mononuclear cells. The sequence derives from a person between 18 and 75 years old in good health.

The covered CDR3 bases are TGCAGTGCTAGTCGTCCAAGGGGAAACACC. It codes for CSASRPRGNT. The full CDR3 protein is CSASRPRGNTIYF. The chain combines TRBV20-1 with TRBJ1-3, with D uncertain. The CDR3 end falls 3 residues outside the read, so it is completed with the germline J gene. V was pared by 3 bases and J by 4 bases, with 10 bases between. This CDR3 contains 13 residues. CDR1 is DFQATT and CDR2 is SNEGSKA in the germline V gene (reference sequence).